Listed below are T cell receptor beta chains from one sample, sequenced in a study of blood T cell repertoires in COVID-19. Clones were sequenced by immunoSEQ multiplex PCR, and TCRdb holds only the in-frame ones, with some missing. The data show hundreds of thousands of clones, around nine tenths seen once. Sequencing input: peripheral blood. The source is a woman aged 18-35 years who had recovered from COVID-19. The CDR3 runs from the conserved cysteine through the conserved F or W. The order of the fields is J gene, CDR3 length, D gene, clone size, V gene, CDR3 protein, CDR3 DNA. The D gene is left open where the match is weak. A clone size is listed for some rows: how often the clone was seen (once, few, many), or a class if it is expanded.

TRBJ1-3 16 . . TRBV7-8 CASSPRFTGTGNTIYF TGTGCCAGCAGCCCGAGATTTACAGGAACTGGAAACACCATATATTTT
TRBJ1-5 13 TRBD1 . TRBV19 CASEGTGGQPQHF TGTGCCAGTGAGGGGACAGGGGGGCAGCCCCAGCATTTT
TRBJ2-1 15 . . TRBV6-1 CASSEHGTGYNEQFF TGTGCCAGCAGTGAGCATGGTACAGGGTACAATGAGCAGTTCTTC
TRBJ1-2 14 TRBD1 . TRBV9 CASSVDYRGYGYTF TGTGCCAGCAGCGTAGACTACAGGGGCTATGGCTACACCTTC
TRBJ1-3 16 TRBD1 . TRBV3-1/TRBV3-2 CASSQTDRGPGNTIYF TGTGCCAGCAGCCAAACTGACAGGGGGCCAGGAAACACCATATATTTT
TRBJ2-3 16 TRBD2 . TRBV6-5 CASSYSGLAGGDTQYF TGTGCCAGCAGTTACTCGGGACTAGCGGGAGGAGATACGCAGTATTTT
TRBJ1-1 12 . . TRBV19 CASSIQDSKAFF TGTGCCAGTAGTATCCAGGACAGTAAAGCTTTCTTT
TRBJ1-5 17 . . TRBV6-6 CASSPIGRGRSNQPQHF TGTGCCAGCAGTCCTATTGGGAGGGGTCGAAGCAATCAGCCCCAGCATTTT
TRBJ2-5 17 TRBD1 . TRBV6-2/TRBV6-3 CASSYSLMGQGLETQYF TGTGCCAGCAGTTACTCGCTGATGGGACAGGGGTTAGAGACCCAGTACTTC
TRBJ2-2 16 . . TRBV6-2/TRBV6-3 CASSSERGALGGELFF TGTGCCAGCAGTTCTGAACGGGGAGCTTTAGGCGGGGAGCTGTTTTTT
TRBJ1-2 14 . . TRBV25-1 CASGRGGQFYGYTF TGTGCCAGCGGTCGGGGGGGGCAGTTTTATGGCTACACCTTC
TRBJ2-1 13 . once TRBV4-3 CASSQSLRDEQFF TGCGCCAGCAGCCAATCGCTGCGCGATGAGCAGTTCTTC
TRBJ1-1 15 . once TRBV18 CASSPEGGPLAEAFF TGTGCCAGCTCACCAGAGGGCGGGCCCTTGGCTGAAGCTTTCTTT
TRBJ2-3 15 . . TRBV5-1 CASSLSRGSTDTQYF TGCGCCAGCAGCTTATCGCGGGGTAGCACAGATACGCAGTATTTT
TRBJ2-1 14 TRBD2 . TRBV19 CASTMGRGYNEQFF TGTGCCAGTACCATGGGGCGGGGGTACAATGAGCAGTTCTTC
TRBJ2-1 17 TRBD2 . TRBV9 CASSPRGAGGTGNEQFF TGTGCCAGCAGCCCCAGAGGAGCGGGAGGTACTGGCAATGAGCAGTTCTTC
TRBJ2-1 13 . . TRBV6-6 CASRPRGFDEQFF TGTGCCAGCAGGCCTCGGGGTTTCGATGAGCAGTTCTTC
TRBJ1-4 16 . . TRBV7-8 CASSLFSGQINEKLFF TGTGCCAGCAGCTTATTTTCTGGACAGATCAATGAAAAACTGTTTTTT
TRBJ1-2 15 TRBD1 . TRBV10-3 CAISPAGQGIGGYTF TGTGCCATCAGTCCAGCGGGACAGGGGATAGGGGGCTACACCTTC
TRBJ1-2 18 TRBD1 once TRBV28 CASNTYRWGTGLVYGYTF TGTGCCAGCAACACCTATCGTTGGGGGACAGGACTTGTCTATGGCTACACCTTC
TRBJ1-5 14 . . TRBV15 CATSRARQDQPQHF TGTGCCACCAGCAGAGCCCGACAAGATCAGCCCCAGCATTTT
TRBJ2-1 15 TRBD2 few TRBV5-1 CASSLGLAGSNEQFF TGCGCCAGCAGCTTGGGACTAGCGGGAAGCAATGAGCAGTTCTTC
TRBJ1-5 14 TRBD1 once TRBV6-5 CASSDRVGNQPQHF TGTGCCAGCAGCGACAGGGTTGGGAATCAGCCCCAGCATTTT
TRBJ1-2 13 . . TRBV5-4 CASGEGTNYGYTF TGTGCCAGCGGGGAGGGAACTAACTATGGCTACACCTTC
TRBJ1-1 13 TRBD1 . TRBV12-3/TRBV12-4 CASSSGGRTEAFF TGTGCCAGCAGTTCAGGGGGGAGAACTGAAGCTTTCTTT
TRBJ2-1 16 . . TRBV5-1 CASSLATGHSNNEQFF TGCGCCAGCAGCTTGGCCACAGGGCACTCAAACAATGAGCAGTTCTTC